This T cell receptor beta chain was found in a study of siplizumab effects on memory and regulatory T cells. CDR3 length: 14 residues. Trimming pared 1 base from V and 2 bases from J, leaving 8 bases between. Germline V gene sequence: CDR1 MGHRA, CDR2 YSYEKL. The assay covered 100,000 or so TCR templates per sample. Method: immunoSEQ multiplex PCR; TCRdb's copy keeps in-frame clones and lacks some. The sample lists more than 85,000 clones, about 92% occurring once. General study points: The majority of clones, roughly 80-95% of proliferating CD4+ or CD8+ clones, lacked an assignable naive or memory phenotype. Memory cells seemed less diverse than naive T cells, which seemed major alloresponse contributors. Where siplizumab was present, mappable alloreactive CD4+ clones averaged approximately 66% Treg-derived, compared with more than 25% in controls.

A word on this clone: Its cognate antigen is unknown.

The chain joins TRBV4-1 to TRBJ1-1; D is unresolved. This receptor was identified in a human donor in good health. The sample comprised CD4+ T cells sorted from blood. The CDR3 sequence is CASSQGRINTEAFF. CDR3 bases: TGCGCCAGCAGCCAAGGCCGGATAAACACTGAAGCTTTCTTT.